One and the same sample provided the 20 T cell receptor beta chains below, sequenced in a study of T cells in Graves' hyperthyroidism and ophthalmopathy. From RNA transcripts, TCR beta CDR3 regions were amplified. HTBI primers were employed in a first-round RT-PCR of the TCR CDR3. In TCRdb, the multiplex PCR reads were re-called with MiXCR into one record per CDR3 protein. The sample contains about 290,000 distinct CDR3 sequences, about 14% of which appear only once. Sequencing used blood. These receptors all stem from a woman in her twenties or thirties with Graves' hyperthyroidism that later progressed to Graves' ophthalmopathy.

This clonotype was detected many times. The chain carries TRBV7-2 and TRBJ2-5, with TRBD1 matching over 7 bases. J was trimmed by 5 bases and V by 5 bases; bases with no gene match: 11. Germline CDR1 reads SGHTA; CDR2 reads FQGNSA. This CDR3 region has 15 residues. The CDR3 DNA follows: TGTGCCAGCAGCAGAGCACAGGGGTTTCGGGAGACCCAGTACTTC. It encodes CASSRAQGFRETQYF.

At least ten counts were recorded for this clonotype. The chain links TRBV7-2 to TRBJ2-1, with a tentative D call TRBD2 (6 bases). The germline V gene encodes CDR1 SGHTA and CDR2 FQGNSA. This CDR3 has 16 amino acids. V lost 8 bases, J lost 1 base, and 18 bases lay in between. The CDR3 DNA sequence: TGTGCCAGCTCTTCTTACGGAGGGCCTTCCTACAATGAGCAGTTCTTC. It is translated as CASSSYGGPSYNEQFF.

This chain uses TRBV4-3 with TRBJ2-2; unclear D gene. Per the germline V gene, CDR1 is LGHNA and CDR2 is YSLEER. This CDR3 spans 16 amino acids. Deletions cut 4 bases from V and 0 bases from J, with 12 bases between. CDR3: CASSPPLSSNTGELFF. The CDR3 nucleotides are TGCGCCAGCAGCCCGCCTCTTTCGTCGAACACCGGGGAGCTGTTTTTT.

The table lists this clonotype with many counts. The chain recombines TRBV6-1 with TRBJ1-5; 7 bases line up with TRBD1. With V trimmed by 6 bases and J by 5 bases, 10 bases remained unmatched. The germline V gene encodes CDR1 MNHNS and CDR2 SASEGT. The CDR3 sequence is 15 residues long. CDR3: CASSGGRTGYQPQHF. CDR3 coding DNA: TGTGCCAGCAGCGGGGGGCGGACAGGCTATCAGCCCCAGCATTTT.

This clonotype was found a few times. The chain has TRBV7-6 and TRBJ2-7; D is unclear. V lost 7 bases and J lost 0, with 13 bases in between. CDR1 and CDR2 (germline): SGHVS, FNYEAQ. This CDR3 comprises 14 residues. As DNA, the CDR3 is TGTGCCAGCACCCCCCGAGAGAGCTCCTACGAGCAGTACTTC. This sequence encodes CASTPRESSYEQYF.

This clonotype was counted ten times or more. This chain connects TRBV6-1 to TRBJ1-1; tentative D call: TRBD1 (5 bases). The V end was cut by 7 bases, the J end by 4 bases, with 16 bases between. Germline CDR1 and CDR2: MNHNS and SASEGT. The length of the CDR3 is 14 residues. The CDR3 region has the DNA TGTGCCAGCAATCTAAGGGGTTTCGGCACTGAAGCTTTCTTT. This gives the protein CASNLRGFGTEAFF.

Ten or more counts support this clonotype. V gene TRBV6-6 combines with J gene TRBJ2-7; TRBD2 agrees at 9 bases. The CDR3 extends over 16 amino acids. Losses at the gene ends were 2 bases for V and 2 bases for J; bases not matched to a gene: 7. The germline V gene encodes CDR1 MNHNY and CDR2 SVGAGI (reference sequence). The CDR3, as DNA: TGTGCCAGCAGTTACGGTAGCGGGAGTGACCCCTACGAGCAGTACTTC. Translating gives CASSYGSGSDPYEQYF.

This clonotype was detected many times. The chain couples TRBV5-1 to TRBJ2-1; D may be TRBD2 (6 bases). Per germline, CDR1 SGHRS and CDR2 YFSETQ. Deletions cut 0 bases from V and 3 bases from J, with 10 bases between. The CDR3 contains 15 residues. CDR3 coding DNA: TGCGCCAGCAGCTTGGGGGTGGGACTCTACAATGAGCAGTTCTTC. Its protein product is CASSLGVGLYNEQFF.

This clonotype was counted at least ten times. The J gene is TRBJ2-7, the V gene TRBV27, with D tentatively TRBD2 (5 bases). V shed 4 bases and J shed 2 bases, with 9 bases lying between them. The CDR3 contains 13 residues. CDR1 is MNHEY and CDR2 is SMNVEV in the germline V gene (reference sequence). The CDR3 spells CASSSGSPYEQYF. CDR3 nucleotides: TGTGCCAGCAGTTCGGGGAGTCCCTACGAGCAGTACTTC.

This clonotype appeared many times. The chain combines TRBV11-2 with TRBJ2-1, with D tentatively TRBD1 (6 bases). The CDR3 is 16 amino acids. The germline V and J ends were trimmed by 2 bases and 8 bases, with 19 bases remaining between them. Germline V gene sequence: CDR1 SGHAT, CDR2 FQNNGV. The CDR3 reads CASSLLGAGVFDEQFF. The DNA for the CDR3 is TGTGCCAGCAGCTTACTTGGGGCAGGGGTATTCGATGAGCAGTTCTTC.

This clonotype has at least ten counts. This chain joins TRBV6-1 and TRBJ1-1, with D possibly TRBD1 on 6 matching bases. The V end was cut by 7 bases, the J end by 2 bases, with 8 bases between. Germline V gives CDR1 MNHNS, CDR2 SASEGT. CDR3 length: 12 residues. DNA for the CDR3: TGTGCCAGCACGGACAGTAACACTGAAGCTTTCTTT. It is translated as CASTDSNTEAFF.

This clonotype turned up a few times. The chain is built from TRBV24-1 and TRBJ1-1; TRBD1 might be the D (5 bases). V shed 9 bases and J shed 4 bases, with 20 bases lying between them. The CDR3 is made up of 15 amino acids. Germline V gives CDR1 KGHDR, CDR2 SFDVKD. Written as DNA, the CDR3 is TGTGCCACCTTCACTCCTCGGGAGGGGTCCACTGAAGCTTTCTTT. Translating gives CATFTPREGSTEAFF.

Ten or more counts support this clonotype. The chain recombines TRBV11-2 with TRBJ2-7; 9 nucleotides agree with TRBD1. CDR1 is SGHAT, CDR2 FQNNGV, per germline. The CDR3 covers 14 residues. V gave up 5 bases and J gave up 4 bases; unmatched junction bases: 6. The CDR3 sequence is CASSPRTGEYEQYF. CDR3 coding DNA: TGTGCCAGCAGCCCACGGACAGGGGAATACGAGCAGTACTTC.

This clonotype has ten or more counts. The V and J genes are TRBV4-3 and TRBJ2-7, with 7 nucleotides matching TRBD2. The trim removed 5 bases at V and 6 bases at J, leaving 7 bases unmatched. This CDR3 contains 13 residues. CDR1 LGHNA and CDR2 YSLEER come from the germline V gene. In nucleotides, the CDR3 is TGCGCCAGCAGCTGGCGCGCGGGGGTCGAGCAGTACTTC. It is translated as CASSWRAGVEQYF.

This clonotype has more than one count but fewer than ten. This sequence joins TRBV3-1 and TRBJ2-1, with D perhaps matching TRBD1 or TRBD2 (5 bases each). In germline, CDR1 is LGHDT, CDR2 YNNKEL (reference sequence). The V and J ends lost 6 bases and 0 bases respectively, with 15 bases between them. The CDR3 extends over 16 amino acids. In DNA, the CDR3 is TGTGCCAGCAGTCTCGGGACGGGAAGCTCCTACAATGAGCAGTTCTTC. It codes for CASSLGTGSSYNEQFF.

The sample holds many counts of this clonotype. The chain has TRBV15 and TRBJ2-1; D unclear. V was shortened by 2 bases and J by 7 bases, with 15 bases between the two germline ends. This CDR3 comprises 15 residues. Germline V gene data show CDR1 as LNHNV and CDR2 as YYDKDF (reference sequence). Written as DNA, the CDR3 is TGTGCCACCAGCAGAACGAATCTAGGTAAAAATGAGCAGTTCTTC. Its translation is CATSRTNLGKNEQFF.

Many counts were recorded for this clonotype. V gene TRBV6-2 or TRBV6-3 combines with J gene TRBJ1-5, with D possibly being TRBD1 (6 bases). Germline loops: CDR1 MNHEY, CDR2 SVGEGT. This CDR3 contains 14 residues. The ends were cut back, 10 bases at V and 1 base at J, with 14 bases in the middle. The CDR3 coding sequence is TGTGCCACAGACAGGAGCGTAAGCAATCAGCCCCAGCATTTT. As protein: CATDRSVSNQPQHF.

This clonotype was seen only a few times. The rearrangement links TRBV29-1 to TRBJ1-2; D is ambiguous. CDR1 and CDR2 from the germline V gene are SQVTM and ANQGSEA. V lost 6 bases and J lost 8, with 19 bases in between. The CDR3 covers 13 residues. CDR3 residues: CSVGPGPVSGYTF. CDR3 bases: TGCAGCGTCGGACCGGGCCCTGTGTCGGGCTACACCTTC.

Only a few counts were recorded for this clonotype. This chain links TRBV5-1 with TRBJ2-5, with D possibly matching TRBD2 (6 bases). Germline CDR1 and CDR2: SGHRS and YFSETQ. Trimming left V 5 bases short and J 5 bases short, with 7 bases between. The CDR3 is 11 amino acids. CDR3 DNA sequence: TGCGCCAGCAGGCTAGCGGAGACCCAGTACTTC. Translating it yields CASRLAETQYF.

The sample holds many counts of this clonotype. This chain links TRBV12-3 or TRBV12-4 with TRBJ2-5, with no clear D. Trimming left V 6 bases short and J 2 bases short, with 16 bases between. This CDR3 spans 15 amino acids. The CDR3 nucleotides are TGTGCCAGCAGCCCTTCTCCCTGGGTACAAGAGACCCAGTACTTC. Translating gives CASSPSPWVQETQYF.